The 29 T cell receptor beta chains presented below share a single source sample, sequenced in a study of identical twins. A single record per CDR3 protein comes from TCRdb applying MiXCR to the 5' RACE reads. The sample lists 1.5 million to 2 million distinct CDR3 sequences, around a third occurring once. Input material: cord blood. The receptors shown here come from a newborn girl in good health.

This clonotype came up a few times. The chain is built from TRBV18 and TRBJ1-2, with a weak D call TRBD1 (6 bases). This CDR3 region has 14 residues. V dropped 4 bases and J dropped 5 bases, with 14 bases sitting between them. CDR1 is KGHSH, CDR2 LQKENI, per germline. The CDR3 spells CASSLKQGWYGYTF. The CDR3, as DNA: TGTGCCAGCTCACTAAAACAGGGTTGGTATGGCTACACCTTC.

This sequence joins TRBV12-5 and TRBJ2-1; TRBD1 is a possible D gene (6 bases). CDR1 LGHNT and CDR2 FRNRAP come from the germline V gene. Trimming took 1 base from V and 8 from J, leaving 9 bases between them. This CDR3 has 13 residues. The CDR3 sequence: CASGLAGADEQFF. The CDR3 nucleotides read TGTGCTAGTGGTTTGGCAGGGGCGGATGAGCAGTTCTTC.

This clonotype has a handful of counts. This chain connects TRBV28 to TRBJ2-7; a possible D gene is TRBD2 (6 bases). Germline-derived CDR1 and CDR2 are MDHEN and SYDVKM. Trimming took off 6 bases at V and 0 bases at J, with 12 bases between the two ends. This CDR3 is built from 14 residues. In DNA form, the CDR3 reads TGTGCCAGCAGCCCGGACTATAGCTCCTACGAGCAGTACTTC. Translated, it gives CASSPDYSSYEQYF.

The chain is built from TRBV12-3 or TRBV12-4 and TRBJ2-1; the match to TRBD2 covers 12 bases. The length of the CDR3 is 17 residues. With 5 bases clipped from V and 1 base from J, the junction kept 6 bases outside the gene matches. CDR3 DNA: TGTGCCAGCAGTAAACGGACTAGCGGGGTATCCTACAATGAGCAGTTCTTC. Residues: CASSKRTSGVSYNEQFF.

V and J are TRBV20-1 and TRBJ1-2; TRBD1 is a possible D gene (5 bases). V was trimmed by 4 bases and J by 4 bases, leaving 7 bases between them. The CDR3 has 11 amino acids. Germline V gene lookup returns CDR1 DFQATT and CDR2 SNEGSKA (reference sequence). The CDR3 DNA reads TGCAGTGCTATGGGGCCCTATGGCTACACCTTC. Encoded protein: CSAMGPYGYTF.

This clonotype was picked up a small number of times. The chain couples TRBV7-2 to TRBJ2-7; either TRBD1 or TRBD2 may fit D (5 bases each). This CDR3 spans 14 amino acids. Germline V gene lookup returns CDR1 SGHTA and CDR2 FQGNSA. V was trimmed by 1 base and J by 3 bases, leaving 10 bases between them. The CDR3 DNA is TGTGCCAGCAGCTTAGGTCCGGGGCTCTACGAGCAGTACTTC. As protein: CASSLGPGLYEQYF.

The rearrangement links TRBV4-2 to TRBJ1-5, with 7 bases fitting TRBD1. The CDR3 extends over 17 amino acids. Trimming at V came to 4 bases and at J to 0 bases, leaving 9 bases not matched to a gene. Germline V gives CDR1 LGHNA, CDR2 YNFKEQ. The CDR3 nucleotides are TGTGCCAGCAGCCTCCGGGACAGCGGACATAGCAATCAGCCCCAGCATTTT. This sequence encodes CASSLRDSGHSNQPQHF.

The CDR3 region is CASSVRQGAKNIQYF. CDR3 nucleotides: TGTGCCAGCAGTGTCAGACAGGGGGCCAAAAACATTCAGTACTTC. The chain employs TRBV6-1 and TRBJ2-4, with TRBD1 identical over 8 bases. There are 15 residues in the CDR3. The J segment lost 1 base and the V segment lost 4 bases, leaving 3 bases of the junction unmatched. In germline, CDR1 is MNHNS, CDR2 SASEGT.

The chain employs TRBV2 and TRBJ2-2; 7 bases are a match to TRBD1. This CDR3 comprises 15 residues. V lost 1 base, J lost 1 base, and 0 bases stayed unmatched. Germline V CDR1 and CDR2: SNHLY, FYNNEI. In nucleotides, the CDR3 is TGTGCCAGCAGTGAAGACAGGGGGAACACCGGGGAGCTGTTTTTT. Translation: CASSEDRGNTGELFF.

This clonotype was seen repeatedly, ten times or more. The chain carries TRBV29-1 and TRBJ2-1; unclear D gene. The germline V and J ends were trimmed by 3 bases and 3 bases, with 12 bases remaining between them. The CDR3 length is 14 residues. Per germline, CDR1 SQVTM and CDR2 ANQGSEA. The CDR3 reads CSVERSRVYNEQFF. CDR3 bases: TGCAGCGTTGAGAGGTCTCGCGTCTACAATGAGCAGTTCTTC.

V usage is TRBV20-1 and J usage is TRBJ1-5, with 7 bases that match TRBD1. This CDR3 is built from 16 residues. CDR1 and CDR2 (germline): DFQATT, SNEGSKA (reference sequence). V lost 2 bases and J lost 4; bases outside the gene matches: 11. The CDR3 DNA sequence: TGCAGTGCTAGACCCGTATACAGGGGCCTTAATCAGCCCCAGCATTTT. It yields the protein CSARPVYRGLNQPQHF.

The V call is TRBV10-3, the J call TRBJ1-2, with D maybe TRBD1 (6 bases). Germline CDR1 ENHRY, CDR2 SYGVKD. This CDR3 region has 13 residues. Trimming took off 2 bases at V and 8 bases at J, with 12 bases between the two ends. CDR3 region: CAISEPTGLGYTF. CDR3 in DNA: TGTGCCATCAGTGAGCCTACAGGGTTGGGCTACACCTTC.

The gene calls are TRBV7-8 and TRBJ2-4; D remains unclear. There are 16 residues in the CDR3. The V and J ends lost 3 bases and 1 base respectively, with 13 bases between them. Germline V gene data show CDR1 as SGHVS and CDR2 as FQNEAQ. The CDR3 sequence: CASSFPVNLAKNIQYF. CDR3 sequence (DNA): TGTGCCAGCAGCTTTCCAGTCAACCTTGCCAAAAACATTCAGTACTTC.

In this sample, this clonotype turned up a few times. V gene TRBV7-9 combines with J gene TRBJ2-7; tentatively, D is TRBD1 (5 bases). The ends were cut back, 0 bases at V and 0 bases at J, with 18 bases in the middle. The germline V gene encodes CDR1 SEHNR and CDR2 FQNEAQ (reference sequence). This CDR3 has 18 amino acids. The CDR3 DNA reads TGTGCCAGCAGCTTAGCGCGCCCTGACAGAAAAGTCTCCTACGAGCAGTACTTC. Encoded protein: CASSLARPDRKVSYEQYF.

This clonotype was counted between two and nine times. This sequence joins TRBV28 and TRBJ2-7, with D possibly TRBD1 on 5 matching bases. Matching the DNA end better, TRBJ2-5 makes the J call doubtful. Germline CDR1 is MDHEN and CDR2 is SYDVKM. The CDR3 is made up of 14 amino acids. CDR3 region: CASSARTPIETQYF. The CDR3 DNA follows: TGTGCCAGCAGTGCACGGACACCCATCGAGACCCAGTACTTC.

This clonotype has at least ten counts. The V gene is TRBV28, the J gene TRBJ1-1, with D possibly TRBD1 on 5 matching bases. The CDR3 runs to 15 residues. Trimming cost V 5 bases and J 0 bases, with 13 bases left between them. CDR1 is MDHEN, CDR2 SYDVKM, per germline. The CDR3 DNA follows: TGTGCCAGCAGTCGCCGGGGCACATTGAACACTGAAGCTTTCTTT. This encodes CASSRRGTLNTEAFF.

This clonotype appeared a few times. The V gene is TRBV27, the J gene TRBJ2-5; D possibly corresponds to TRBD2 (6 bases). The germline V gene has CDR1 MNHEY and CDR2 SMNVEV (reference sequence). CDR3 length equals 13 residues. V lost 8 bases and J lost 3, with 13 bases in between. The DNA for the CDR3 is TGTGCCAGCGTCGGATCTAGCGAAGAGACCCAGTACTTC. Encoded protein: CASVGSSEETQYF.

The V call is TRBV6-2 or TRBV6-3, the J call TRBJ2-5; 11 bases match TRBD2. CDR3 length equals 17 residues. Looked up from germline, CDR1 is MNHEY and CDR2 is SVGEGT. The V gene end was trimmed by 1 base and the J gene end by 0 bases; junction bases not matched to a gene: 4. Here the CDR3 reads CASSYLGTSGYQETQYF. The CDR3 DNA reads as TGTGCCAGCAGTTACTTAGGGACTAGCGGATACCAAGAGACCCAGTACTTC.

The V and J genes are TRBV20-1 and TRBJ1-2; TRBD1 aligns across 12 bases. Germline CDR1 is DFQATT and CDR2 is SNEGSKA (reference sequence). The CDR3 has 13 amino acids. The V segment lost 4 bases and the J segment 10 bases; nucleotides outside the gene matches: 7. The DNA of the CDR3 is TGCAGTGCTACCCCCGGGACAGGGGGCATCTACACCTTC. Its protein is CSATPGTGGIYTF.

The chain carries TRBV7-9 and TRBJ1-3; D ambiguous. The CDR3 totals 15 residues. The germline CDR1 and CDR2 sequences are SEHNR and FQNEAQ (reference sequence). Trimming left V 1 base short and J 5 bases short, with 12 bases between. CDR3 residues: CASSLGLKARNTIYF. CDR3 DNA: TGTGCCAGCAGCTTAGGGCTGAAAGCTAGAAACACCATATATTTT.

The rearrangement joins TRBV15 to TRBJ1-6, with 11 positions matching TRBD1. Trimming cost V 7 bases and J 11 bases; bases outside gene matches: 7. The germline V gene has CDR1 LNHNV and CDR2 YYDKDF (reference sequence). The CDR3 spans 14 residues. The CDR3 DNA reads as TGTGCCACCAACCGGGACAGGGGGAATCCACCCCTCCACTTT. Translated, it gives CATNRDRGNPPLHF.

This clonotype was picked up many times. The chain is built from TRBV27 and TRBJ2-5; D is unclear. The closer fit of TRBJ2-7 to the DNA end suggests the J call may be wrong. CDR3 length equals 11 residues. Germline CDR1 reads MNHEY; CDR2 reads SMNVEV (reference sequence). This chain's CDR3 is CASSHLDEQYF. CDR3 nucleotides: TGTGCCAGCAGTCACCTGGACGAGCAGTACTTC.

A single count supports this clonotype. In this CDR3 the conserved last residue, phenylalanine or tryptophan, is missing, so a read error is likely. The V gene is TRBV12-3 or TRBV12-4, the J gene TRBJ2-1; 12 nucleotides match TRBD2. V lost 5 bases to trimming and J lost 0 bases; unmatched junction nucleotides: 5. The CDR3 length is 17 residues. DNA for the CDR3: TGTGCCAGCAGTCCTACTAGCGGGGGGAGCTCCTACAATGAGCAGTTCTCC. Translated, it gives CASSPTSGGSSYNEQFS.

Written as DNA, the CDR3 is TGCAGTGCTAGGGGTTGGACAGGACCCGAAACTTTCTTT. Translated, it gives CSARGWTGPETFF. This chain connects TRBV20-1 to TRBJ1-1; the match to TRBD1 covers 7 bases. The CDR3 loop spans 13 amino acids. Trimming removed 3 bases from V and 12 bases from J; junction bases left unmatched: 13. CDR1 is DFQATT, CDR2 SNEGSKA, per germline (reference sequence).

On this clonotype itself: This may stem from a read error, because a much larger clone lies one nucleotide away. This chain joins TRBV29-1 and TRBJ2-5; 8 positions agree with TRBD1. V trimming: 0 bases; J trimming: 11 bases; junction bases outside the gene matches: 14. The CDR3 consists of 15 residues. CDR1 and CDR2 from the germline V gene are SQVTM and ANQGSEA. In DNA, the CDR3 is TGCAGCGTTGAAGATGAGGACAGGGTCTACAATGAGCAGTACTTC. Protein sequence: CSVEDEDRVYNEQYF.

V usage is TRBV29-1 and J usage is TRBJ2-3; the match to TRBD2 covers 8 bases. Unmatched junction bases numbered 12, after V lost 4 bases and J lost 0 bases. The V gene's germline CDR1 is SQVTM and CDR2 ANQGSEA. The CDR3 contains 17 residues. DNA for the CDR3: TGCAGCGTTGGTCTGCTAGCGGGCCGGGGTAGCACAGATACGCAGTATTTT. Encoded protein: CSVGLLAGRGSTDTQYF.

J is TRBJ1-1 and V is TRBV20-1; 7 nucleotides match TRBD1. CDR3 size: 15 residues. Germline CDR1 is DFQATT and CDR2 is SNEGSKA (reference sequence). After removal of 5 bases from V and 1 base from J, the junction contained 10 bases not matched to a gene. CDR3 sequence: CSALDRVKGNTEAFF. The CDR3 DNA sequence: TGCAGTGCTTTAGACAGGGTCAAGGGGAACACTGAAGCTTTCTTT.

This clonotype was found a few times. The genes are TRBV20-1 and TRBJ2-3; tentative D call: TRBD1 (6 bases). Germline V gene sequence: CDR1 DFQATT, CDR2 SNEGSKA (reference sequence). V lost 5 bases and J 1 base, leaving 16 bases between the germline ends. The CDR3 length is 15 residues. CDR3 bases: TGCAGTGCTCACGCCCCAGGGGCCGGCACAGATACGCAGTATTTT. It specifies CSAHAPGAGTDTQYF.

The V gene is TRBV24-1, the J gene TRBJ2-7; D not certain. This CDR3 contains 13 residues. Germline-derived CDR1 and CDR2 are KGHDR and SFDVKD. The V gene lost 5 bases and the J gene lost 0 bases, with 7 bases spanning the gap. For the CDR3, the DNA is TGTGCCACCAGTGGCGGTTACTCCTACGAGCAGTACTTC. The encoded protein is CATSGGYSYEQYF.